The 12 T cell receptor beta chains presented below share a single source sample, sequenced in a study of Graves' ophthalmopathy and Graves' hyperthyroidism. Amplification of the TCR beta CDR3 regions used RNA transcripts (as template). Second-round multiplex PCR followed a first-round RT-PCR using HTBI primers. TCRdb ran MiXCR on the multiplex PCR reads and lists one entry per CDR3 protein. The sample carries over a million distinct CDR3 sequences, less than 45% recorded once. The sample was peripheral blood or thyroid tissue (not recorded which). The origin of the receptors is an adult man with Graves' hyperthyroidism.

The V and J genes are TRBV7-2 and TRBJ1-6; TRBD1 matches 9 bases. The CDR3 totals 15 residues. Germline lookup yields CDR1 SGHTA and CDR2 FQGNSA. V trimming: 6 bases; J trimming: 5 bases; junction bases outside the gene matches: 5. CDR3 region: CASRTGGTDNSPLHF. In nucleotides, the CDR3 is TGTGCCAGCAGAACAGGGGGCACAGATAATTCACCCCTCCACTTT.

The V and J genes are TRBV25-1 and TRBJ2-2; the D is unclear. Deletions cut 8 bases from V and 4 bases from J, with 20 bases between. CDR3 length equals 16 residues. Germline CDR1 MGHDK, CDR2 SYGVNS. The chain's CDR3 is CASSPWMIGGTGELFF. The CDR3 DNA sequence: TGTGCCAGCTCACCGTGGATGATCGGCGGCACCGGGGAGCTGTTTTTT.

This chain uses TRBV2 with TRBJ2-7, with TRBD1 as a possible D gene (6 bases). The last part of the DNA fits TRBJ2-4 better; the J call may be wrong. Germline V gene sequence: CDR1 SNHLY, CDR2 FYNNEI. The CDR3 extends over 12 amino acids. Here the CDR3 reads CASGVQGFIQYF. CDR3 nucleotide sequence: TGTGCCAGCGGGGTCCAGGGGTTCATTCAGTACTTC.

CDR3 in amino acids: CASSEDRASHTEAFF. DNA for the CDR3: TGTGCCAGCAGTGAAGACAGGGCGTCCCACACTGAAGCTTTCTTT. The rearrangement joins TRBV2 to TRBJ1-1, with D perhaps TRBD1 (6 bases). Between the trimmed V and J ends, which lost 1 base and 3 bases, there was a span of 12 bases. In germline, CDR1 is SNHLY, CDR2 FYNNEI. The CDR3 covers 15 residues.

This clonotype was observed at least ten times. V is TRBV19 and J is TRBJ1-5, with D unresolved. Deletions cut 5 bases from V and 9 bases from J, with 14 bases between. This CDR3 has 13 residues. Germline CDR1 LNHDA, CDR2 SQIVND (reference sequence). The CDR3 is CASSEVFARPQHF. CDR3 bases: TGTGCCAGTAGTGAGGTTTTTGCCCGGCCCCAGCATTTT.

This clonotype has ten or more counts. The chain uses TRBV14 and TRBJ2-7; 9 bases line up with TRBD1. CDR1 is SGHDN and CDR2 is FVKESK in the germline V gene. J gave up 6 bases and V 5 bases, and 8 bases lay outside the gene matches. The length of the CDR3 is 14 residues. The CDR3 DNA sequence: TGTGCCAGCAGCTACCGACAGGGGGGCTCCGAGCAGTACTTC. Amino acids: CASSYRQGGSEQYF. Full variable domain (remainder filled in from reference TRBV14 and TRBJ2-7): EAGVTQFPSHSVIEKGQTVTLRCDPISGHDNLYWYRRVMGKEIKFLLHFVKESKQDESGMPNNRFLAERTGGTYSTLKVQPAELEDSGVYFCASSYRQGGSEQYFGPGTRLTVT.

In this sample, this clonotype turned up once. The chain carries TRBV7-9 and TRBJ1-5; 10 bases match TRBD1. The CDR3 runs to 17 residues. Germline trimming cut 0 bases from V and 9 bases from J; bases unmatched to any gene: 11. Germline assignment: CDR1 SEHNR and CDR2 FQNEAQ (reference sequence). The CDR3, as DNA: TGTGCCAGCAGCTTAGCTTTGGGACAGGGGCCTGGATGGCCCCAGCATTTT. This encodes CASSLALGQGPGWPQHF.

The chain combines TRBV12-3 or TRBV12-4 with TRBJ2-5, with D maybe TRBD2 (6 bases). CDR3 size: 16 residues. V was clipped by 4 bases and J by 0 bases, with 15 bases between them. The CDR3 sequence: CASSSVGGVYQETQYF. The CDR3 DNA sequence: TGTGCCAGCAGTTCTGTAGGCGGGGTGTACCAAGAGACCCAGTACTTC.

The genes are TRBV7-3 and TRBJ1-3; 8 bases line up with TRBD1. There are 14 residues in the CDR3. V lost 6 bases, J lost 4 bases, and 5 bases stayed unmatched. The V gene's germline CDR1 is SGHTA and CDR2 FQGTGA. The CDR3 loop is CASRVGQGGNTIYF. Written as DNA, the CDR3 is TGTGCCAGCAGAGTTGGACAGGGCGGAAACACCATATATTTT. The full variable domain, completed using reference TRBV7-3 and TRBJ1-3, is GAGVSQTPSNKVTEKGKYVELRCDPISGHTALYWYRQSLGQGPEFLIYFQGTGAADDSGLPNDRFFAVRPEGSVSTLKIQRTERGDSAVYLCASRVGQGGNTIYFGEGSWLTVV.

On this clonotype itself: This sequence may be a read error, since a much larger clone differs from it by one base. The chain combines TRBV12-3 or TRBV12-4 with TRBJ1-2, with TRBD1 identical over 7 bases. Germline trimming cut 5 bases from V and 7 bases from J; bases unmatched to any gene: 13. CDR3 length: 15 residues. The CDR3 protein is CASSASEGAGCGYTF. CDR3 DNA: TGTGCCAGCAGTGCGTCGGAGGGGGCGGGCTGTGGCTACACCTTC.

This clonotype was seen at least ten times. The chain combines TRBV9 with TRBJ1-4; D is possibly TRBD1 (5 bases). V gave up 3 bases and J gave up 8 bases, with 17 bases separating them. CDR3 length equals 15 residues. In germline, CDR1 is SGDLS, CDR2 YYNGEE. CDR3 nucleotide sequence: TGTGCCAGCAGCGCCTCTTCGGGACTTAGCGAAAAACTGTTTTTT. Encoded protein: CASSASSGLSEKLFF.

This clonotype was counted many times. A clone one base away is much larger, so this may be a read error. The J gene is TRBJ2-2, the V gene TRBV10-3; no definite D call. The CDR3 runs 12 residues. V lost 3 bases to trimming and J lost 7 bases, with 6 bases between them. Germline loops: CDR1 ENHRY, CDR2 SYGVKD. The CDR3 loop is CAISELGGELFF. In DNA form, the CDR3 reads TGTGCCATCAGTGAACTGGGCGGGGAGCTGTTTTTT.